What follows are 20 T cell receptor beta chains derived from one specimen sequenced in a study of siplizumab effects on memory and regulatory T cells. Assay used: immunoSEQ multiplex PCR; TCRdb lists only in-frame clones, some missing. The sample yields under 150,000 clones, less than 95% seen once. Sequenced input: non-Treg CD4+ T cells sorted from blood. These receptors originate from a human donor in good health.

The chain carries TRBV6-5 and TRBJ1-1; TRBD1 is a possible D gene (5 bases). The CDR3 sequence is 15 residues long. Germline-derived CDR1 and CDR2 are MNHEY and SVGAGI. Trimming stripped 2 bases from V and 0 bases from J, with 10 bases between. This CDR3 is CASSYRRAVNTEAFF. DNA of the CDR3: TGTGCCAGCAGTTACCGCAGGGCAGTGAACACTGAAGCTTTCTTT.

This clone was seen once. J is TRBJ2-2 and V is TRBV19; 7 bases map to TRBD1. V dropped 6 bases and J dropped 6; count of bases not matched to a gene: 7. In germline, CDR1 is LNHDA, CDR2 SQIVND (reference sequence). This CDR3 comprises 14 residues. As DNA, the CDR3 is TGTGCCAGTAGGGACACAGGGGCGGCCGGGGAGCTGTTTTTT. It encodes CASRDTGAAGELFF.

J is TRBJ1-1 and V is TRBV6-5, with D maybe TRBD1 (6 bases). CDR1 is MNHEY and CDR2 is SVGAGI in the germline V gene. V was trimmed by 8 bases and J by 1 base, leaving 11 bases between them. CDR3 length equals 13 residues. CDR3 DNA sequence: TGTGCCAGCGTAAGGGACAAGAACACTGAAGCTTTCTTT. Its protein is CASVRDKNTEAFF.

The genes are TRBV6-5 and TRBJ2-7, with D perhaps TRBD2 (5 bases). CDR1 is MNHEY, CDR2 SVGAGI, per germline. There are 14 residues in the CDR3. Trimming removed 0 bases from V and 4 bases from J, with 10 bases in between. The CDR3 region is CASSYSQRKYEQYF. CDR3 in DNA: TGTGCCAGCAGTTACTCTCAGCGGAAATACGAGCAGTACTTC.

V usage is TRBV19 and J usage is TRBJ2-1; D gene ambiguous. The V and J ends lost 3 bases and 6 bases respectively, with 6 bases between them. Germline V lookup: CDR1 LNHDA, CDR2 SQIVND (reference sequence). This CDR3 region has 12 residues. The CDR3 protein is CASSIYSNEQFF. For the CDR3, the DNA is TGTGCCAGTAGTATTTACAGCAATGAGCAGTTCTTC.

The V call is TRBV12-5, the J call TRBJ1-5; D call uncertain. The germline V and J ends were trimmed by 0 bases and 5 bases, with 11 bases remaining between them. Per the germline V gene, CDR1 is LGHNT and CDR2 is FRNRAP. The CDR3 contains 15 residues. CDR3 protein: CASGLVGSTYQPQHF. The CDR3 DNA is TGTGCTAGTGGTTTGGTAGGGTCCACTTATCAGCCCCAGCATTTT.

This clone was seen a single time. For the CDR3, the DNA is TGTGCCAGCAGTTCTCCCTTTCTGGGGACCACTGAAGCTTTCTTT. Protein: CASSSPFLGTTEAFF. V gene TRBV27 combines with J gene TRBJ1-1; D perhaps matches TRBD1 (5 bases). There are 15 residues in the CDR3. V gave up 4 bases and J gave up 4 bases, with 16 bases separating them. Germline CDR1 reads MNHEY; CDR2 reads SMNVEV (reference sequence).

The rearrangement links TRBV9 to TRBJ2-2; maybe TRBD1 (5 bases). The length of the CDR3 is 14 residues. V was clipped by 0 bases and J by 7 bases, with 10 bases between them. In germline, CDR1 is SGDLS, CDR2 YYNGEE. The CDR3 spells CASSVVQANGELFF. CDR3 bases: TGTGCCAGCAGCGTAGTACAGGCTAACGGGGAGCTGTTTTTT.

The chain is built from TRBV4-1 and TRBJ2-7; 13 bases line up with TRBD2. V lost 2 bases to trimming and J lost 1 base; unmatched junction nucleotides: 5. CDR1 is MGHRA, CDR2 YSYEKL, per germline. The CDR3 has 17 amino acids. CDR3 loop: CASSQWTSGGSSYEQYF. For the CDR3, the DNA is TGCGCCAGCAGCCAATGGACTAGCGGGGGTAGTTCCTACGAGCAGTACTTC.

This sequence joins TRBV7-8 and TRBJ2-1, with a weak D call TRBD2 (5 bases). Trimming pared 5 bases from V and 0 bases from J, leaving 11 bases between. CDR3 size: 15 residues. Germline lookup yields CDR1 SGHVS and CDR2 FQNEAQ. The CDR3 spells CASSRTGSSYNEQFF. CDR3 nucleotide sequence: TGTGCCAGCAGCAGGACGGGGAGCTCCTACAATGAGCAGTTCTTC.

The J gene is TRBJ1-3, the V gene TRBV9; D remains ambiguous. This CDR3 is built from 14 residues. Looked up from germline, CDR1 is SGDLS and CDR2 is YYNGEE. Trimming left V 2 bases short and J 0 bases short, with 6 bases between. CDR3 in DNA: TGTGCCAGCAGCGTCCGGTCCTCTGGAAACACCATATATTTT. The encoded protein is CASSVRSSGNTIYF.

The J gene is TRBJ2-2, the V gene TRBV5-6; the D call may be TRBD1 or TRBD2 (5 bases each). Germline CDR1 SGHDT, CDR2 YYEEEE. This CDR3 comprises 14 residues. V shed 3 bases and J shed 4 bases, with 10 bases lying between them. DNA of the CDR3: TGTGCCAGCAGCTGGGGGACCGGCACCGGGGAGCTGTTTTTT. Its protein product is CASSWGTGTGELFF.

The rearrangement links TRBV5-4 to TRBJ2-7; D may match TRBD1 or TRBD2 (5 bases each). The CDR3 is 18 residues long. Germline V gene sequence: CDR1 SGHNT, CDR2 YYREEE (reference sequence). The germline V and J ends were trimmed by 2 bases and 3 bases, with 24 bases remaining between them. The CDR3 here is CASSLSSLRQGGFYEQYF. The DNA for the CDR3 is TGTGCCAGCAGCTTATCCTCTCTTCGGCAGGGCGGGTTCTACGAGCAGTACTTC. The full variable domain, completed using reference TRBV5-4 and TRBJ2-7, is ETGVTQSPTHLIKTRGQQVTLRCSSQSGHNTVSWYQQALGQGPQFIFQYYREEENGRGNFPPRFSGLQFPNYSSELNVNALELDDSALYLCASSLSSLRQGGFYEQYFGPGTRLTVT.

This chain connects TRBV7-2 to TRBJ2-5, with D possibly TRBD2 on 5 matching bases. The CDR3 covers 13 residues. The V gene's germline CDR1 is SGHTA and CDR2 FQGNSA. V was shortened by 5 bases and J by 7 bases, with 14 bases between the two germline ends. CDR3 sequence (DNA): TGTGCCAGCAGCGTCACGCGGGCAGGGACCCAGTACTTC. It is translated as CASSVTRAGTQYF.

The chain combines TRBV18 with TRBJ1-4; D possibly corresponds to TRBD1 (6 bases). The V end lost 2 bases, the J end lost 0 bases, and 10 bases lay between the germline ends. Per germline, CDR1 KGHSH and CDR2 LQKENI. This CDR3 has 16 residues. In DNA form, the CDR3 reads TGTGCCAGCTCACCATTGGACAGTGCAACTAATGAAAAACTGTTTTTT. Protein sequence: CASSPLDSATNEKLFF.

J is TRBJ2-2 and V is TRBV7-9; tentatively, D is TRBD1 (6 bases). Germline V gene data show CDR1 as SEHNR and CDR2 as FQNEAQ (reference sequence). This CDR3 comprises 15 residues. Trimming removed 7 bases at V and 4 bases at J, with 16 bases between. The CDR3 protein is CASNPSQGATGELFF. The CDR3 DNA reads as TGTGCCAGCAATCCCTCACAGGGAGCCACCGGGGAGCTGTTTTTT.

The V call is TRBV5-6, the J call TRBJ1-2, with 9 nucleotides matching TRBD1. Germline CDR1 reads SGHDT; CDR2 reads YYEEEE. With V trimmed by 4 bases and J by 2 bases, 9 bases remained unmatched. The CDR3 totals 16 residues. The CDR3 DNA is TGTGCCAGCAGCCCGGACAGGGGAGACCCCAACTATGGCTACACCTTC. It codes for CASSPDRGDPNYGYTF. The whole variable domain, filled in from reference TRBV5-6 and TRBJ1-2, reads DAGVTQSPTHLIKTRGQQVTLRCSPKSGHDTVSWYQQALGQGPQFIFQYYEEEERQRGNFPDRFSGHQFPNYSSELNVNALLLGDSALYLCASSPDRGDPNYGYTFGSGTRLTVV.

A single count supports this clone. The V gene is TRBV2, the J gene TRBJ1-5, with D uncertain. Looked up from germline, CDR1 is SNHLY and CDR2 is FYNNEI. The CDR3 contains 14 residues. V shed 5 bases and J shed 6 bases, with 14 bases lying between them. This CDR3 is CASSFSQATQPQHF. The DNA of the CDR3 is TGTGCCAGCAGTTTTTCCCAGGCGACTCAGCCCCAGCATTTT.

J is TRBJ2-3 and V is TRBV18, with TRBD1 matching 8 bases. Per germline, CDR1 KGHSH and CDR2 LQKENI. The CDR3 runs to 16 residues. V was pared by 1 base and J by 4 bases, with 7 bases of the junction left unmatched. The CDR3 loop reads CASSPLGTGAADTQYF. The CDR3 nucleotides read TGTGCCAGCTCACCACTTGGGACAGGAGCGGCAGATACGCAGTATTTT.

This clone was seen once. This chain connects TRBV10-1 to TRBJ2-2, with D tentatively TRBD2 (6 bases). This CDR3 is built from 17 residues. Germline V gene data show CDR1 as WNHNN and CDR2 as SYGVQD (reference sequence). V was shortened by 3 bases and J by 1 base, with 15 bases between the two germline ends. The CDR3 region is CASSDRGSSKNTGELFF. DNA for the CDR3: TGCGCCAGCAGTGATCGGGGGTCTTCGAAGAACACCGGGGAGCTGTTTTTT.